A single sample is the source of the 19 T cell receptor beta chains below, sequenced in a study of blood T cell repertoires in COVID-19. Only in-frame clones appear in the TCRdb table, and some are missing; sequencing was by immunoSEQ multiplex PCR. This table holds some 340,000 clones, around 87% found once. Sequenced material: PBMCs or T cells enriched from blood (not recorded which). The receptor source for this set is a woman under 40 who had recovered from COVID-19.

The chain uses TRBV29-1 and TRBJ1-1; D might be TRBD1 (6 bases). The germline gives CDR1 SQVTM, CDR2 ANQGSEA. Trimming took off 7 bases at V and 1 base at J, with 16 bases between the two ends. This CDR3 is built from 14 residues. The CDR3 sequence: CSARRTVQNTEAFF. The CDR3 nucleotides are TGCAGCGCAAGAAGGACAGTCCAGAACACTGAAGCTTTCTTT.

The chain is built from TRBV6-5 and TRBJ2-3; D is unclear. The CDR3 has 12 amino acids. CDR1 and CDR2 from the germline V gene are MNHEY and SVGAGI. V gave up 2 bases and J gave up 8 bases, with 8 bases separating them. The CDR3 sequence is CASSYGSGTQYF. The CDR3 bases are TGTGCCAGCAGTTACGGTTCGGGTACGCAGTATTTT.

This chain uses TRBV5-1 with TRBJ2-1, with D possibly being TRBD2 (7 bases). Germline CDR1 is SGHRS and CDR2 is YFSETQ. The CDR3 consists of 14 residues. V gave up 4 bases and J gave up 6 bases, with 14 bases separating them. The CDR3 DNA reads as TGCGCCAGCAGCCGGGACACGGGGGGCAATGAGCAGTTCTTC. Protein: CASSRDTGGNEQFF.

The chain combines TRBV12-5 with TRBJ1-1; tentatively, D is TRBD1 (5 bases). Per the germline V gene, CDR1 is LGHNT and CDR2 is FRNRAP. The CDR3 is made up of 13 amino acids. V lost 0 bases to trimming and J lost 4 bases, with 6 bases between them. CDR3 bases: TGTGCTAGTGGTTTGGTAGGGGCCACTGAAGCTTTCTTT. Amino acids: CASGLVGATEAFF.

Here the CDR3 DNA reads TGTGCCAGCAGTGAATTTCGGACAGGGGGAAACACCATATATTTT. Residues: CASSEFRTGGNTIYF. V gene TRBV6-1 combines with J gene TRBJ1-3, with 8 bases that match TRBD1. This CDR3 spans 15 amino acids. The germline V gene has CDR1 MNHNS and CDR2 SASEGT. The V gene end was trimmed by 2 bases and the J gene end by 4 bases; junction bases not matched to a gene: 4.

This chain joins TRBV11-2 and TRBJ2-3, with a weak D call TRBD2 (5 bases). CDR3 size: 13 residues. Trimming removed 3 bases from V and 4 bases from J, with 8 bases in between. Germline lookup yields CDR1 SGHAT and CDR2 FQNNGV. The DNA for the CDR3 is TGTGCCAGCAGCTTCCCCGGGGCAGATACGCAGTATTTT. Its protein is CASSFPGADTQYF.

V usage is TRBV14 and J usage is TRBJ1-1, with unresolved D. Trimming cost V 5 bases and J 2 bases, with 6 bases left between them. The CDR3 length is 12 residues. Germline values: CDR1 SGHDN, CDR2 FVKESK. DNA for the CDR3: TGTGCCAGCAGCTTATTTAACACTGAAGCTTTCTTT. Translated: CASSLFNTEAFF.

The V call is TRBV5-5, the J call TRBJ2-7; no firm D call. The V end was cut by 6 bases, the J end by 3 bases, with 19 bases between. The CDR3 sequence is 15 residues long. The V gene's germline CDR1 is SGHKS and CDR2 YYEKEE (reference sequence). The CDR3 is CASNPSGHRSYEQYF. The CDR3 DNA reads as TGTGCCAGCAACCCCTCCGGTCACAGAAGCTACGAGCAGTACTTC.

This chain joins TRBV28 and TRBJ1-4; TRBD1 agrees at 8 bases. The CDR3 has 17 residues. V lost 7 bases, J lost 2 bases, and 12 bases stayed unmatched. Germline CDR1 is MDHEN and CDR2 is SYDVKM. CDR3 DNA: TGTGCCAGCATTAGGGCAGGGGGCCTGTCCACTAATGAAAAACTGTTTTTT. Translation gives CASIRAGGLSTNEKLFF.

The CDR3 DNA follows: TGTGCCAGCAGCCAGGACGAGGGACAGGGACAAGGCTACACCTTC. Its protein is CASSQDEGQGQGYTF. V is TRBV4-2 and J is TRBJ1-2; 9 bases line up with TRBD1. In germline, CDR1 is LGHNA, CDR2 YNFKEQ. CDR3 size: 15 residues. V gave up 3 bases and J gave up 8 bases; unmatched junction bases: 10.

This chain connects TRBV7-6 to TRBJ2-1, with TRBD2 matching 10 bases. Per germline, CDR1 SGHVS and CDR2 FNYEAQ. This CDR3 contains 16 residues. Trimming removed 1 base from V and 2 bases from J; junction bases left unmatched: 2. DNA of the CDR3: TGTGCCAGCAGCTTAGGGAGCGGGGGGGCCTACAATGAGCAGTTCTTC. Protein sequence: CASSLGSGGAYNEQFF.

V gene TRBV12-5 combines with J gene TRBJ1-5; D perhaps matches TRBD1 (5 bases). V lost 7 bases and J 1 base, leaving 14 bases between the germline ends. The CDR3 is 15 residues long. Germline V gene sequence: CDR1 LGHNT, CDR2 FRNRAP. CDR3: CASAMGQSSNQPQHF. The CDR3 DNA reads TGTGCTAGTGCCATGGGGCAGTCCAGCAATCAGCCCCAGCATTTT.

The V gene is TRBV28, the J gene TRBJ2-3; 10 bases are shared with TRBD2. The germline V gene has CDR1 MDHEN and CDR2 SYDVKM. Germline trimming cut 6 bases from V and 0 bases from J; bases unmatched to any gene: 12. The CDR3 is 18 amino acids. The CDR3 sequence: CASRSAAGGYPSTDTQYF. DNA of the CDR3: TGTGCCAGCAGATCCGCAGCGGGGGGGTACCCTAGCACAGATACGCAGTATTTT.

The chain recombines TRBV5-4 with TRBJ2-1; 9 bases map to TRBD2. CDR1 is SGHNT and CDR2 is YYREEE in the germline V gene (reference sequence). Trimming cost V 2 bases and J 5 bases; bases outside gene matches: 5. The CDR3 length is 15 residues. The CDR3: CASSFSGGRHNEQFF. The CDR3, as DNA: TGTGCCAGCAGCTTTAGCGGGGGCAGGCACAATGAGCAGTTCTTC.

As for this clone: One end of the junction is discordant with germline, which a read error may explain. V usage is TRBV10-3 and J usage is TRBJ2-7; 7 bases align to TRBD1. This CDR3 spans 12 amino acids. Germline V gene lookup returns CDR1 ENHRY and CDR2 SYGVKD. CDR3 sequence (DNA): TGTGCCATCAGCTCAACCGACAGGGCCTGGAGCTTC. This gives the protein CAISSTDRAWSF.

The chain couples TRBV5-6 to TRBJ2-1; D unresolved. Germline assignment: CDR1 SGHDT and CDR2 YYEEEE. Trimming took 4 bases from V and 3 from J, leaving 23 bases between them. This CDR3 is built from 18 residues. The CDR3 sequence: CASSPRLEPFLGYNEQFF. In nucleotides, the CDR3 is TGTGCCAGCAGCCCTCGACTGGAGCCGTTCCTGGGCTACAATGAGCAGTTCTTC. Variable domain in full (rest from reference TRBV5-6 and TRBJ2-1): DAGVTQSPTHLIKTRGQQVTLRCSPKSGHDTVSWYQQALGQGPQFIFQYYEEEERQRGNFPDRFSGHQFPNYSSELNVNALLLGDSALYLCASSPRLEPFLGYNEQFFGPGTRLTVL.

This chain links TRBV7-2 with TRBJ2-5, with D tentatively TRBD1 (5 bases). Germline V gene lookup returns CDR1 SGHTA and CDR2 FQGNSA. This CDR3 is built from 16 residues. V was pared by 1 base and J by 1 base, with 13 bases between. The DNA for the CDR3 is TGTGCCAGCAGCTTAGGCCGGACAATCGGCCAAGAGACCCAGTACTTC. Its protein is CASSLGRTIGQETQYF.

The chain's CDR3 is CASSQGRTGVGSEAFF. CDR3 bases: TGCGCCAGCAGCCAAGGACGGACAGGGGTGGGCTCTGAAGCTTTCTTT. This chain connects TRBV4-3 to TRBJ1-1; 9 nucleotides agree with TRBD1. In germline, CDR1 is LGHNA, CDR2 YSLEER. The CDR3 consists of 16 residues. V gave up 1 base and J gave up 6 bases; unmatched junction bases: 9.

The CDR3 bases are TGTGCCATCAGTGGTGAACAGGGGACTGAAGCTTTCTTT. Protein: CAISGEQGTEAFF. This chain links TRBV10-3 with TRBJ1-1; 7 nucleotides match TRBD1. V lost 4 bases, J lost 5 bases, and 4 bases stayed unmatched. CDR1 ENHRY and CDR2 SYGVKD come from the germline V gene. The CDR3 has 13 residues.